Sequencing of this T cell receptor (beta chain) was carried out in a study of shared clonotypes between healthy human individuals. Assay used: immunoSEQ multiplex PCR; TCRdb lists only in-frame clones, some missing. The table records 660,000 or so clones, 96% of them present only once. CD45RO-negative, CCR7-positively selected cells formed the naive CD8 fraction, excluding terminally differentiated effector memory CD45RA+ cells. CDR1 SEHNR and CDR2 FQNEAQ come from the germline V gene (reference sequence). J gave up 6 bases and V 0 bases, and 2 bases lay outside the gene matches. The CDR3 totals 15 residues.

Sequencing used naive CD8+ T cells sorted from blood. The rearrangement links TRBV7-9 to TRBJ2-1; 10 bases are a match to TRBD2. This TCR came from a woman aged 30 to 39 in good health. The CDR3 protein is CASSLAAGGPNEQFF. The CDR3 DNA reads as TGTGCCAGCAGCTTAGCAGCGGGAGGGCCCAATGAGCAGTTCTTC. The full variable domain, with the rest looked up from reference TRBV7-9 and TRBJ2-1, is DTGVSQNPRHKITKRGQNVTFRCDPISEHNRLYWYRQTLGQGPEFLTYFQNEAQLEKSRLLSDRFSAERPKGSFSTLEIQRTEQGDSAMYLCASSLAAGGPNEQFFGPGTRLTVL.